This record looks at one TCR beta chain sequence and its context. At one boundary the junction diverges from the germline segment, which might be a read error. This entry comes from a study of blood T cell repertoires in COVID-19. Study background: Sources were T cells, B-cell-depleted T cells, or PBMCs; the material itself was cDNA or gDNA.

This CDR3 is built from 19 residues. The germline gives CDR1 SGHAT, CDR2 FQNNGV. Authors' methods: Nucleated cell counts were estimated from reference gene primer amplification. The data were produced by immunoSEQ multiplex PCR, yet TCRdb's version contains in-frame clones alone and is incomplete. V and J calls and clone size are those listed in that table; D and trimming were worked out from the DNA. The table records around 84,000 clones, over 70% of them present only once. The sample consisted of peripheral blood. The receptor was derived from an elderly man with active or convalescent COVID-19. V and J are TRBV11-2 and TRBJ1-3, with 12 bases lining up with TRBD1. The CDR3 DNA reads as TGTGCCAGCACCTTAGTGGGAACCTCCGGGACAGGGGGCGAGGGCACCATATATTTT. Its protein is CASTLVGTSGTGGEGTIYF.